The entry that follows covers one T cell receptor beta chain sequence. The antigen remains undetermined. From the PCR reads, TCRdb called clonotypes with MiXCR, one entry per CDR3 protein. The profile shows under 600,000 distinct CDR3 sequences, roughly 23% of them singletons. These data come from a study of molecular identifiers for immune sequencing clone quantification. Study overall: Replicate runs used RNA from roughly 18,000 or 92,000 naive CD8 cells, which was split five ways into aliquots, and four of those aliquots were then sequenced.

Germline V gives CDR1 MNHEY, CDR2 SVGEGT. The CDR3 length is 14 residues. With 0 bases removed from V and 2 bases from J, the gap between germline ends came to 8 bases. Overall study results and limits: The share of molecules held by clones above 20 RNA copies was over 97% in effector cells and under 1% in naive cells.

Researchers sorted naive CD8 T cells as cells that were CD8+CD4-CCR7+CD45RA+. The TCR originated in a human donor in good health. Some libraries in this study had Jurkat cell RNA spiked in. Input material: naive CD8+ T cells from blood, with Jurkat cell RNA spiked in. The subset was: FACS-sorted CD8+CD4-CCR7+CD45RA+ naive T cells. The chain has TRBV6-2 or TRBV6-3 and TRBJ2-7, with D hard to call. The CDR3: CASSYSARPYEQYF. The CDR3 region has the DNA TGTGCCAGCAGTTACTCGGCCAGACCCTACGAGCAGTACTTC.